This record looks at one T cell receptor (beta chain) sequence and its context. Its antigen is unknown. Starting 14 to 28 days after autologous transplant, ipilimumab 1 mg/kg was given. Dosing: nivolumab 3 mg/kg IV, weeks 1, 4, 7, 10, then every two weeks to week 26. Generated by immunoSEQ multiplex PCR, the TCRdb table keeps only in-frame clones and is missing some. The sample yields tens of thousands of clones, 92% seen once. The sample belongs to a study of ipilimumab plus nivolumab after autologous stem cell transplantation. Study information: The myeloma group: high-risk transplant-naive, or relapse within 3 years after first autologous transplant. Findings and limits, study-wide: Per the authors, repertoire, Treg and microbiota data justify further study.

Germline values: CDR1 SGHVS, CDR2 FQNEAQ. Trimming cost V 4 bases and J 0 bases, with 7 bases left between them. The CDR3 contains 14 residues. This clonotype originated in a male donor with multiple myeloma. The sequenced sample was PBMCs, obtained in a trial of ipilimumab plus nivolumab as post-transplant consolidation. The chain carries TRBV7-8 and TRBJ2-4; D is undetermined. This chain's CDR3 is CASSSDLAKNIQYF. Here the CDR3 DNA reads TGTGCCAGCAGCTCAGATCTAGCCAAAAACATTCAGTACTTC.